The 5 T cell receptor beta chains reported below all come from one sample, sequenced in a study of identical twins listed by TCRdb under 2016. Library construction relied on 5' RACE. Sequencing relied on an Illumina HiSeq 2000. Using fastp at Q25 and MiXCR, TCRdb reprocessed the public reads and kept productive beta chains. Merged by CDR3 protein, the rows form single entries marked with the most common genes and DNA. This sample comprises about 240,000 distinct CDR3 sequences, about 10% of them detected only once. The top ten constitute 10% of the sample. The sample comprised memory T cells sorted from blood. Explained via the paper, the cell subset or site label denotes: CD45RO+ enriched T cells. The receptors were sampled from a man aged 50 to 59 in good health.

The chain has TRBV7-8 and TRBJ2-7, with 8 bases fitting TRBD1. Trimming took 1 base from V and 7 from J; bases not matched to a gene: 6. CDR1 and CDR2 from the germline V gene are SGHVS and FQNEAQ. This CDR3 region has 14 residues. CDR3 sequence reads: CASSLGTGMREQYF. The CDR3, as DNA: TGTGCCAGCAGCTTAGGGACAGGGATGCGGGAGCAGTACTTC.

About this clonotype: Since a much larger clone is just one base distant, this may be a read error. The rearrangement links TRBV12-3 or TRBV12-4 to TRBJ2-1; 9 bases align to TRBD1. The CDR3 totals 16 residues. The V segment lost 6 bases and the J segment 9 bases; nucleotides outside the gene matches: 15. CDR3 residues: CASSLQQGARVIEQFF. CDR3 coding DNA: TGTGCCAGCAGCCTTCAACAGGGGGCCAGGGTAATTGAGCAGTTCTTC.

This clonotype was recorded a few times. The chain employs TRBV10-3 and TRBJ1-1; the D gene is possibly TRBD1 (5 bases). Per the germline V gene, CDR1 is ENHRY and CDR2 is SYGVKD. The CDR3 totals 12 residues. The ends were cut back, 10 bases at V and 1 base at J, with 10 bases in the middle. The CDR3 DNA follows: TGTGCCACCAGAGGACAGAACACTGAAGCTTTCTTT. It codes for CATRGQNTEAFF.

Many counts were recorded for this clonotype. V and J are TRBV5-1 and TRBJ2-7, with 9 bases lining up with TRBD1. CDR3 length equals 13 residues. The ends lost 4 bases at V and 5 bases at J; junction bases unmatched: 4. Per germline, CDR1 SGHRS and CDR2 YFSETQ. The CDR3, as DNA: TGCGCCAGCAGCCGGGGACAGGGAGACGAGCAGTACTTC. It translates to CASSRGQGDEQYF.

This clonotype was counted between two and nine times. The CDR3 DNA follows: TGTGCCAGCAGCAACACCGGGACTAGCGGGAGGAATGAGCAGTTCTTC. Translating gives CASSNTGTSGRNEQFF. The V gene is TRBV4-2, the J gene TRBJ2-1; TRBD2 agrees at 15 bases. CDR1 is LGHNA, CDR2 YNFKEQ, per germline. The CDR3 is 16 amino acids. V dropped 5 bases and J dropped 7; count of bases not matched to a gene: 6.